The following is a T cell receptor (beta chain) sequence with its context. These data originate in a study of tumor-infiltrating lymphocytes in oesophageal squamous cell carcinoma. CDR3 length equals 16 residues. V shed 1 base and J 6 bases; nucleotides not matched to a gene: 5. Germline V CDR1 and CDR2: SGHVS, FNYEAQ. TCRdb re-derived calls from the PCR reads in MiXCR, one entry per CDR3 protein. The sample includes around 20,000 distinct CDR3 sequences, approximately 40% of them seen just once. Sample: esophageal tumor tissue. This chain links TRBV7-6 with TRBJ2-1; TRBD2 matches at 11 bases. The receptor's source is a male donor with esophageal squamous cell carcinoma. For the CDR3, the DNA is TGTGCCAGCAGCTTAGTCGGACTAGCGGGCGGCAATGAGCAGTTCTTC. Its translation: CASSLVGLAGGNEQFF.